These 14 T cell receptor beta chains came from one sample sequenced in a study of PD-1 blockade in classical Hodgkin lymphoma. Specified time point: cycle 4 day 1 (C4D1), after five to seven weeks of nivolumab. All trial patients relapsed after autologous stem cell transplantation. Profiling relied on immunoSEQ multiplex PCR, and the TCRdb table lists in-frame clones only, not all of them. Among 21,000 or so clones listed, approximately 85% were seen once. The sequenced sample was peripheral blood mononuclear cells (PBMCs), obtained before the fourth cycle of nivolumab. The receptors here all came from a human donor with classical Hodgkin lymphoma.

The chain recombines TRBV10-3 with TRBJ2-3; maybe TRBD1 (5 bases). Germline V lookup: CDR1 ENHRY, CDR2 SYGVKD. With 2 bases removed from V and 5 bases from J, the gap between germline ends came to 8 bases. CDR3 length: 13 amino acids. CDR3: CAISEEQEDTQYF. DNA of the CDR3: TGTGCCATCAGTGAGGAACAGGAAGATACGCAGTATTTT.

The chain employs TRBV5-8 and TRBJ2-7, with D unclear. In germline, CDR1 is SGHTS, CDR2 YDEGEE. The CDR3 totals 14 residues. With 4 bases removed from V and 5 bases from J, the gap between germline ends came to 16 bases. The DNA of the CDR3 is TGTGCCAGCAGCCAAGAATTGTATGAGGACGAGCAGTACTTC. It codes for CASSQELYEDEQYF.

The chain couples TRBV11-2 to TRBJ2-5; 8 positions agree with TRBD1. Germline loops: CDR1 SGHAT, CDR2 FQNNGV. This CDR3 is 15 amino acids long. Losses at the gene ends were 5 bases for V and 7 bases for J; bases not matched to a gene: 12. CDR3 in amino acids: CASSPRTGFLRTQYF. The CDR3 nucleotides are TGTGCCAGCAGCCCACGGACAGGGTTCCTCAGGACCCAGTACTTC.

The V gene is TRBV9, the J gene TRBJ2-3, with TRBD2 matching over 12 bases. This CDR3 has 16 amino acids. Germline CDR1 reads SGDLS; CDR2 reads YYNGEE. V gave up 3 bases and J gave up 2 bases; unmatched junction bases: 4. The CDR3 reads CASSALAGGPTDTQYF. The CDR3 bases are TGTGCCAGCAGCGCCCTAGCGGGGGGGCCCACAGATACGCAGTATTTT.

CDR3 amino acids: CASSSGLYEQYF. CDR3 sequence (DNA): TGTGCCAGCTCATCGGGACTTTACGAGCAGTACTTC. The chain is built from TRBV18 and TRBJ2-7; D is possibly TRBD2 (6 bases). CDR3 length: 12 amino acids. V was clipped by 5 bases and J by 4 bases, with 9 bases between them. Germline V CDR1 and CDR2: KGHSH, LQKENI.

The CDR3 is CASSLGPGADNEKLFF. For the CDR3, the DNA is TGTGCCAGCAGCTTAGGCCCGGGGGCGGATAATGAAAAACTGTTTTTT. The chain recombines TRBV11-2 with TRBJ1-4, with a possible D match to TRBD1 (6 bases). Per germline, CDR1 SGHAT and CDR2 FQNNGV. The CDR3 covers 16 residues. V shed 1 base and J shed 4 bases, with 13 bases lying between them. Full variable domain (remainder filled in from reference TRBV11-2 and TRBJ1-4): EAGVAQSPRYKIIEKRQSVAFWCNPISGHATLYWYQQILGQGPKLLIQFQNNGVVDDSQLPKDRFSAERLKGVDSTLKIQPAKLEDSAVYLCASSLGPGADNEKLFFGSGTQLSVL.

The chain uses TRBV2 and TRBJ1-1, with D possibly being TRBD1 (5 bases). V gave up 6 bases and J gave up 10 bases, with 12 bases separating them. This CDR3 region has 11 residues. Germline CDR1 and CDR2: SNHLY and FYNNEI. The CDR3 nucleotides read TGTGCCAGCAGCGGGGGGATTACAGCTTTCTTT. It translates to CASSGGITAFF.

The rearrangement joins TRBV5-8 to TRBJ1-6; 7 nucleotides match TRBD1. Germline values: CDR1 SGHTS, CDR2 YDEGEE. The CDR3 has 15 amino acids. The V segment lost 4 bases and the J segment 5 bases; nucleotides outside the gene matches: 6. The CDR3 protein is CASSTATGNNSPLHF. The DNA for the CDR3 is TGTGCCAGCAGCACCGCGACAGGGAATAATTCACCCCTCCACTTT.

The V call is TRBV5-1, the J call TRBJ2-7, with 7 nucleotides matching TRBD2. With 3 bases clipped from V and 3 bases from J, the junction kept 6 bases outside the gene matches. The V gene's germline CDR1 is SGHRS and CDR2 YFSETQ. The CDR3 is 14 residues long. This chain's CDR3 is CASSSLPGGYEQYF. CDR3 nucleotides: TGCGCCAGCAGCTCCTTACCGGGGGGCTACGAGCAGTACTTC. Complete variable domain (other parts from reference TRBV5-1 and TRBJ2-7): KAGVTQTPRYLIKTRGQQVTLSCSPISGHRSVSWYQQTPGQGLQFLFEYFSETQRNKGNFPGRFSGRQFSNSRSEMNVSTLELGDSALYLCASSSLPGGYEQYFGPGTRLTVT.

V usage is TRBV7-2 and J usage is TRBJ2-1, with D maybe TRBD2 (6 bases). In germline, CDR1 is SGHTA, CDR2 FQGNSA. V lost 5 bases, J lost 4 bases, and 12 bases lay in between. The CDR3 has 14 amino acids. The CDR3 sequence is CASSPNLAYNEQFF. The CDR3 DNA sequence: TGTGCCAGCAGCCCAAATCTAGCGTACAATGAGCAGTTCTTC.

By sample fraction, this clone is medium-sized. The chain carries TRBV10-3 and TRBJ2-1; D gene unclear. Germline CDR1 ENHRY, CDR2 SYGVKD. This CDR3 region has 14 residues. The V end lost 2 bases, the J end lost 4 bases, and 9 bases lay between the germline ends. Here the CDR3 reads CAISEEAYYNEQFF. CDR3 DNA sequence: TGTGCCATCAGTGAGGAGGCCTATTACAATGAGCAGTTCTTC.

This chain uses TRBV4-3 with TRBJ2-2; D possibly corresponds to TRBD1 (6 bases). The CDR3 has 15 residues. The V gene lost 3 bases and the J gene lost 4 bases, with 12 bases spanning the gap. Germline V gene sequence: CDR1 LGHNA, CDR2 YSLEER. This chain's CDR3 is CASSHNTGTTGELFF. The CDR3 coding sequence is TGCGCCAGCAGCCATAACACAGGGACCACCGGGGAGCTGTTTTTT.

This chain joins TRBV7-6 and TRBJ1-1; D might be TRBD1 (6 bases). The V end lost 4 bases, the J end lost 3 bases, and 15 bases lay between the germline ends. The germline V gene has CDR1 SGHVS and CDR2 FNYEAQ. The CDR3 contains 15 residues. CDR3: CASSYAGDADTEAFF. CDR3 in DNA: TGTGCCAGCAGCTACGCAGGGGATGCGGACACTGAAGCTTTCTTT.

The chain is built from TRBV7-2 and TRBJ2-3; 7 positions agree with TRBD1. Per the germline V gene, CDR1 is SGHTA and CDR2 is FQGNSA. V lost 6 bases and J lost 2; bases outside the gene matches: 8. CDR3 length: 15 amino acids. The CDR3 nucleotides are TGTGCCAGCAGTAAAAGACAGGGTAACACAGATACGCAGTATTTT. Translation gives CASSKRQGNTDTQYF.